A selection of T cell receptor beta chains follows, all from one sample in a study of cytomegalovirus exposure and HLA in healthy donors. Sequencing used immunoSEQ multiplex PCR; TCRdb keeps in-frame clones, though not all of them. The table records 100,000 to 120,000 clones, around four fifths of them present only once. Sequenced material: PBMCs. These receptors all come from a young man in good health and CMV-seropositive. Each CDR3 is given with its conserved first and last residue. The order of the fields is V gene, clone size, J gene, D gene, CDR3 protein, CDR3 DNA. The D gene is left open where the match is weak. Clone size is stated in some rows and not others, as once, few, many or a class when expanded.

>TRBV11-2|.|TRBJ2-1|.
CASSLGQIYNEQFF
TGTGCCAGCAGCTTAGGACAGATCTACAATGAGCAGTTCTTC
>TRBV27|.|TRBJ1-2|TRBD1
CASAYRGNYGYTF
TGTGCAAGCGCGTACAGGGGTAACTATGGCTACACCTTC
>TRBV28|few|TRBJ1-2|.
CASSLRDYGYTF
TGTGCCAGCAGTTTACGCGACTATGGCTACACCTTC
>TRBV5-6|.|TRBJ2-7|.
CASSLGSGWQYF
TGTGCCAGCAGCTTGGGTTCGGGGTGGCAGTACTTC
>TRBV19|.|TRBJ2-1|.
CASSMGVLAYNEQFF
TGTGCCAGTAGTATGGGAGTATTAGCCTACAATGAGCAGTTCTTC
>TRBV6-1|.|TRBJ2-7|.
CASSESGYLHYEQYF
TGTGCCAGCAGTGAATCGGGGTACCTTCACTACGAGCAGTACTTC
>TRBV10-3|few|TRBJ1-1|TRBD1
CAIRGQGASDTEAFF
TGTGCCATCAGAGGACAGGGGGCGTCGGACACTGAAGCTTTCTTT
>TRBV7-9|.|TRBJ2-7|.
CASSLASPGSYEQYF
TGTGCCAGCAGCTTAGCGTCCCCAGGGTCCTACGAGCAGTACTTC
>TRBV6-1|.|TRBJ1-4|.
CASGGEGNEKLFF
TGTGCCAGCGGCGGGGAGGGTAATGAAAAACTGTTTTTT
>TRBV30|.|TRBJ1-3|.
CAWSSGGAGNTIYF
TGTGCCTGGAGCTCCGGCGGGGCTGGAAACACCATATATTTT
>TRBV7-9|.|TRBJ1-1|TRBD1
CASTPDRVRTEAFF
TGTGCCAGCACCCCTGACAGGGTGCGGACTGAAGCTTTCTTT
>TRBV5-1|.|TRBJ1-5|TRBD1
CASSLDRGRNQPQHF
TGCGCCAGCAGCTTGGACAGGGGTCGCAATCAGCCCCAGCATTTT
>TRBV4-2|few|TRBJ2-3|TRBD2
CASSWGLAGELHTDTQYF
TGTGCCAGCAGCTGGGGACTAGCGGGGGAGCTACACACAGATACGCAGTATTTT
>TRBV11-2|.|TRBJ1-1|.
CASSFGPRGAGNTEAFF
TGTGCCAGCAGCTTTGGGCCCCGGGGGGCCGGGAACACTGAAGCTTTCTTT
>TRBV29-1|.|TRBJ1-2|TRBD1
CSVGGQNYGYTF
TGCAGCGTTGGGGGACAGAACTATGGCTACACCTTC
>TRBV19|.|TRBJ1-6|TRBD1
CASSRGQDGSPLHF
TGTGCCAGTAGTAGGGGACAGGACGGGTCACCCCTCCACTTT
>TRBV5-1|.|TRBJ1-6|.
CASSLDADSPLHF
TGCGCCAGCAGCTTGGATGCAGATTCACCCCTCCACTTT
>TRBV19|.|TRBJ1-1|.
CASSIGTVEAFF
TGTGCCAGTAGTATTGGGACTGTAGAAGCTTTCTTT
>TRBV7-9|.|TRBJ2-3|.
CASSPAPIQGPPTDTQYF
TGTGCCAGCAGCCCAGCACCCATACAGGGCCCTCCCACAGATACGCAGTATTTT
>TRBV2|.|TRBJ1-1|TRBD1
CASSWTGNTEAFF
TGTGCCAGCAGTTGGACAGGAAACACTGAAGCTTTCTTT
>TRBV4-3|.|TRBJ2-2|.
CASSPFQVVNTGELFF
TGCGCCAGCAGCCCATTCCAGGTTGTGAACACCGGGGAGCTGTTTTTT
>TRBV30|.|TRBJ2-7|.
CAWSVKQGYEQYF
TGTGCCTGGAGTGTTAAACAGGGCTACGAGCAGTACTTC
>TRBV7-8|once|TRBJ1-2|.
CASSLQGYYGYTF
TGTGCCAGCAGCTTACAGGGCTACTATGGCTACACCTTC
>TRBV6-5|.|TRBJ1-1|.
CASSLQGRDTEAFF
TGTGCCAGCAGTCTTCAGGGGAGGGACACTGAAGCTTTCTTT
>TRBV5-6|few|TRBJ2-1|.
CASSLNFGGSYNEQFF
TGTGCCAGCAGCTTGAATTTCGGGGGTTCCTACAATGAGCAGTTCTTC
>TRBV19|.|TRBJ2-7|TRBD1
CASSSGQEYEQYF
TGTGCCAGTAGTTCGGGACAGGAGTACGAGCAGTACTTC
>TRBV2|.|TRBJ2-2|.
CASSQLGTGELFF
TGTGCCAGCAGTCAACTAGGAACCGGGGAGCTGTTTTTT
>TRBV11-2|.|TRBJ1-4|TRBD1
CASSLDRVGGHRLKEKLFF
TGTGCCAGCAGCTTAGATAGAGTAGGGGGCCACCGTTTAAAAGAAAAACTGTTTTTT
>TRBV6-6|.|TRBJ1-4|.
CASRKTTAGNEKLFF
TGTGCCAGCAGAAAGACGACAGCTGGTAATGAAAAACTGTTTTTT
>TRBV6-1|few|TRBJ1-1|.
CASSSRENTEAFF
TGTGCCAGCAGTAGCCGGGAGAACACTGAAGCTTTCTTT
>TRBV4-1|.|TRBJ2-7|TRBD2
CASSQDASGGAYEQYF
TGCGCCAGCAGCCAAGATGCTAGCGGGGGGGCCTACGAGCAGTACTTC
>TRBV27|.|TRBJ2-2|.
CASSLSGRSGELFF
TGTGCCAGCAGTTTATCAGGCAGGTCCGGGGAGCTGTTTTTT
>TRBV6-5|.|TRBJ1-6|TRBD1
CASRTGYNSPLHF
TGTGCCAGCCGGACAGGGTACAATTCACCCCTCCACTTT
>TRBV5-1|.|TRBJ1-1|.
CASSPVGRGLNTEAFF
TGCGCCAGCAGCCCTGTAGGCAGGGGCTTGAACACTGAAGCTTTCTTT
>TRBV2|.|TRBJ1-6|TRBD1
CASSLRGQDSPLHF
TGTGCCAGCAGTCTCAGGGGGCAGGATTCACCCCTCCACTTT
>TRBV6-1|.|TRBJ1-2|TRBD1
CASRKTGGVNYGYTF
TGTGCCAGCAGGAAGACAGGGGGAGTTAACTATGGCTACACCTTC
>TRBV4-2|.|TRBJ2-7|TRBD2
CASSQGTSGDSYEQYF
TGTGCCAGCAGCCAAGGGACTAGCGGGGACTCCTACGAGCAGTACTTC
>TRBV7-9|.|TRBJ2-3|.
CSSSPLGVYPADTQYF
TGTTCCAGCAGCCCCCTCGGGGTATACCCCGCAGATACGCAGTATTTT
>TRBV5-8|.|TRBJ2-7|TRBD1
CASSKTGTGSYEQYF
TGTGCCAGCAGCAAGACCGGGACAGGGTCCTACGAGCAGTACTTC
>TRBV2|few|TRBJ2-3|.
CASRSDVGVNTQYF
TGTGCCAGCAGATCGGATGTCGGAGTTAATACGCAGTATTTT
>TRBV10-3|.|TRBJ2-5|TRBD1
CAISDYRDRGDQETQYF
TGTGCCATCAGTGACTACCGGGACAGGGGGGATCAAGAGACCCAGTACTTC
>TRBV9|.|TRBJ2-5|TRBD2
CASSALGLVGTQYF
TGTGCCAGCAGCGCCTTAGGACTAGTGGGGACCCAGTACTTC